These 11 T cell receptor beta chains were all obtained from the same sample, sequenced in a study of blood T cell repertoires in COVID-19. Data came from immunoSEQ multiplex PCR; TCRdb stores just in-frame clones and leaves some out. The sample consists of roughly 120,000 clones, 65% to 80% of them appearing once. What was sequenced was peripheral blood. The source of these receptors is a man aged 45-65 years with acute or convalescent COVID-19.

This sequence joins TRBV10-3 and TRBJ2-6; 7 nucleotides align to TRBD2. With 7 bases clipped from V and 1 base from J, the junction kept 10 bases outside the gene matches. The CDR3 has 17 residues. Germline V gene sequence: CDR1 ENHRY, CDR2 SYGVKD. In DNA, the CDR3 is TGTGCCATCACAGAGGGAGGGAGGGTGTCTGGGGCCAACGTCCTGACTTTC. Translated, it gives CAITEGGRVSGANVLTF.

With respect to this clone: Other DNA sequences in this specimen translate into the identical CDR3. The rearrangement uses TRBV27 and TRBJ2-6; D possibly corresponds to TRBD1 (6 bases). Trimming removed 5 bases from V and 1 base from J, with 9 bases in between. Germline V lookup: CDR1 MNHEY, CDR2 SMNVEV (reference sequence). The CDR3 is 15 amino acids. CDR3 loop: CASSLRGSGANVLTF. In DNA form, the CDR3 reads TGTGCCAGCAGTCTCAGGGGTTCTGGGGCCAACGTCCTGACTTTC.

The chain combines TRBV19 with TRBJ1-1, with D uncertain. The CDR3 covers 12 residues. Trimming stripped 5 bases from V and 1 base from J, with 5 bases between. Germline CDR1 is LNHDA and CDR2 is SQIVND (reference sequence). CDR3 protein: CASSEQNTEAFF. CDR3 sequence (DNA): TGTGCCAGTAGTGAGCAGAACACTGAAGCTTTCTTT.

CDR3 nucleotides: TGTGCCAGCAGCCGGACTAGCTTGGAGACCCAGTACTTC. This gives the protein CASSRTSLETQYF. The chain combines TRBV6-6 with TRBJ2-5; 8 positions match TRBD2. This CDR3 has 13 residues. Looked up from germline, CDR1 is MNHNY and CDR2 is SVGAGI (reference sequence). The J segment lost 5 bases and the V segment lost 6 bases, leaving 5 bases of the junction unmatched.

V and J are TRBV2 and TRBJ2-7; TRBD2 matches at 10 bases. CDR1 is SNHLY, CDR2 FYNNEI, per germline. The CDR3 sequence is 14 residues long. J was trimmed by 2 bases and V by 7 bases; bases with no gene match: 5. CDR3 loop: CASKVAGGTYEQYF. CDR3 nucleotides: TGTGCCAGCAAAGTAGCGGGAGGTACCTACGAGCAGTACTTC.

The rearrangement links TRBV7-3 to TRBJ2-1, with TRBD2 identical over 11 bases. This CDR3 has 17 amino acids. V shed 0 bases, J shed 6 bases, and the junction held 7 bases outside the gene matches. Germline V lookup: CDR1 SGHTA, CDR2 FQGTGA. CDR3 DNA: TGTGCCAGCAGCTTAACTATAGCGGGAGGGACCGCCAATGAGCAGTTCTTC. This codes for CASSLTIAGGTANEQFF.

The V call is TRBV10-1, the J call TRBJ2-3, with D possibly matching TRBD2 (5 bases). The V end was cut by 2 bases, the J end by 1 base, with 7 bases between. CDR1 and CDR2 from the germline V gene are WNHNN and SYGVQD (reference sequence). The CDR3 loop spans 14 amino acids. CDR3 nucleotide sequence: TGCGCCAGCAGTGAGATGAGGGGCACAGATACGCAGTATTTT. The encoded protein is CASSEMRGTDTQYF.

This clone has a handful of counts. The chain joins TRBV28 to TRBJ2-5; D unresolved. This CDR3 has 11 amino acids. Germline CDR1 and CDR2: MDHEN and SYDVKM. V dropped 3 bases and J dropped 6 bases, with 5 bases sitting between them. CDR3 bases: TGTGCCAGCAGTTTGTGGCAGACCCAGTACTTC. Protein product: CASSLWQTQYF.

This clone was found a few times. V and J are TRBV6-5 and TRBJ2-5; no reliable D call. CDR1 and CDR2 from the germline V gene are MNHEY and SVGAGI. The CDR3 is 14 amino acids. Trimming took 5 bases from V and 4 from J, leaving 14 bases between them. CDR3 in DNA: TGTGCCAGCAGTAGATCTATCCAACGAGAGACCCAGTACTTC. This sequence encodes CASSRSIQRETQYF.

This clone showed up just once. The chain couples TRBV10-3 to TRBJ2-1; 13 bases are shared with TRBD2. This CDR3 is 16 amino acids long. From germline, CDR1 is ENHRY and CDR2 SYGVKD. The trim removed 6 bases at V and 7 bases at J, leaving 9 bases unmatched. CDR3 amino acids: CAISGTSGTSGNEQFF. The DNA of the CDR3 is TGTGCCATCAGCGGGACTAGCGGGACCTCGGGAAATGAGCAGTTCTTC.

This chain joins TRBV11-2 and TRBJ2-3; D possibly corresponds to TRBD2 (6 bases). The V end was cut by 3 bases, the J end by 0 bases, with 13 bases between. This CDR3 has 16 residues. Germline-derived CDR1 and CDR2 are SGHAT and FQNNGV. CDR3 nucleotide sequence: TGTGCCAGCAGCTTCGGGGATCGGGGGAGCACAGATACGCAGTATTTT. It encodes CASSFGDRGSTDTQYF.